The clone carrying this T cell receptor (beta chain) has only one observation. The source of the sample is a study of T cell changes during pregnancy in multiple sclerosis. The method was immunoSEQ multiplex PCR; TCRdb's version includes in-frame clones alone and lacks a portion of them. The sample contains tens of thousands of clones, approximately 90% of which appear only once. This CDR3 is 15 amino acids long. The germline CDR1 and CDR2 sequences are SGHRS and YFSETQ. V gave up 4 bases and J gave up 4 bases; unmatched junction bases: 6. The sample was CD4+ T cells from peripheral blood mononuclear cells, taken in the first trimester of pregnancy. The origin of this receptor is a female donor with multiple sclerosis, enrolled in a pregnancy study. The chain links TRBV5-1 to TRBJ2-2, with TRBD1 matching 8 bases. The CDR3 protein is CASSADRGGTGELFF. CDR3 DNA sequence: TGCGCCAGCAGCGCCGACAGGGGTGGCACCGGGGAGCTGTTTTTT.